These T cell receptor beta chains were read from a single sample in a study of neurological immune-mediated disorders. In TCRdb, the 5' RACE reads were re-called with MiXCR into one record per CDR3 protein. Counted here are some 48,000 distinct CDR3 sequences, roughly 13% occurring once; the ten biggest clones make up roughly 4.8%. Sequencing was carried out using PBMCs. All receptors derive from a male donor with HTLV-1-associated myelopathy (HAM/TSP). CDR3s include the opening cysteine and the closing phenylalanine or tryptophan. Size is stated for part of the rows, as once, few or many counts, or as a class when the clone is expanded.

clone size	CDR3 length	V gene	J gene	CDR3 protein
many	15	TRBV5-1	TRBJ2-7	CASSPSAGSVYEQYF
.	15	TRBV5-1	TRBJ1-5	CARGLGVSVREPQHF
many	17	TRBV7-9	TRBJ1-1	CASSSPSWGRVDTEAFF
many	14	TRBV29-1	TRBJ2-2	CSVEGRDHTGELFF
.	15	TRBV11-2	TRBJ2-7	CARSLDLADSYEQYF
.	15	TRBV7-8	TRBJ2-2	CASSLVAGNTGELFF
many	15	TRBV28	TRBJ1-4	CASSIPGQGYEKLFF
many	16	TRBV18	TRBJ1-1	CASSPPSGRGNTEAFF
many	14	TRBV6-6	TRBJ2-1	CASSPTGGHNEQFF
.	11	TRBV6-5	TRBJ2-1	CATVSGVEQFF
many	13	TRBV6-1	TRBJ2-7	CASTKPGRVEQYF
many	14	TRBV12-3/TRBV12-4	TRBJ1-1	CASSFQGANTEAFF
.	13	TRBV12-3/TRBV12-4	TRBJ1-2	CASSRTVVYGYTF
many	13	TRBV20-1	TRBJ1-1	CSALDRLNTEAFF
many	15	TRBV28	TRBJ1-2	CASSFRQGANYGYTF
many	15	TRBV5-5	TRBJ1-3	CASSPDTNSGNTIYF
few	16	TRBV7-8	TRBJ2-1	CASSTKPGQGVDEQFF
many	11	TRBV12-3/TRBV12-4	TRBJ1-1	CASTPIREAFF
large	13	TRBV20-1	TRBJ1-5	CSASTGLSQPQHF
many	11	TRBV5-1	TRBJ2-5	CASSWAETQYF
many	17	TRBV12-3/TRBV12-4	TRBJ2-4	CASSLSITPGPGNIQYF
many	13	TRBV20-1	TRBJ1-1	CSALDSSRAEAFF
many	11	TRBV10-3	TRBJ2-1	CASTTGGQQFF
many	16	TRBV4-3	TRBJ2-1	CASSQEWPGGPYEQFF
many	15	TRBV6-2/TRBV6-3	TRBJ2-2	CASSYKAGDTGELFF
many	15	TRBV27	TRBJ2-5	CASRGLAGGQETQYF
many	14	TRBV20-1	TRBJ2-1	CSANPLAGVNEQFF
many	16	TRBV6-5	TRBJ2-7	CASSLQGLGSDYEQYF
many	13	TRBV5-1	TRBJ2-5	CASSSAGMETQYF
many	14	TRBV5-1	TRBJ1-5	CASSLERRDQPQHF
many	14	TRBV29-1	TRBJ2-1	CSAQIDRGYNEQFF
many	13	TRBV29-1	TRBJ2-1	CSVAEQGYNEQFF
.	15	TRBV20-1	TRBJ2-2	CSATFGGPYTWELFF
many	10	TRBV6-6	TRBJ1-2	CASSYGRVYF
many	11	TRBV7-2	TRBJ2-1	CASSFVHEQFF
many	13	TRBV28	TRBJ1-5	CASGETAHQPQHF
many	13	TRBV5-1	TRBJ1-2	CASSLQGEDGYTF
many	12	TRBV7-2	TRBJ2-2	CASSYRGGELFF
many	17	TRBV5-5	TRBJ2-3	CASSSPPGQVLTDTQYF
many	17	TRBV5-1	TRBJ2-2	CASSRVLAGANTGELFF
many	12	TRBV5-1	TRBJ2-7	CASSPGSYEQYF
many	14	TRBV28	TRBJ2-1	CASSSRDRNNEQFF
many	14	TRBV6-5	TRBJ1-5	CASSRDRVPQPQHF
many	13	TRBV29-1	TRBJ1-1	CSVDWTGDTEAFF
many	13	TRBV4-3	TRBJ2-7	CASSQGGPYEQYF
many	12	TRBV5-1	TRBJ2-5	CASSLDQETQYF
few	15	TRBV14	TRBJ2-3	CASSQVRQMADTQYF
many	13	TRBV7-2	TRBJ1-3	CASGGGEGNTIYF
.	14	TRBV5-4	TRBJ1-3	CASTLQGGGNTIYF
many	14	TRBV28	TRBJ2-7	CASSISDRGYEQYF
many	18	TRBV27	TRBJ2-1	CASSTRGLAGGRLNEQFF
many	12	TRBV12-3/TRBV12-4	TRBJ2-7	CASSSQASEQYF